This T cell receptor beta chain was captured in a study of T-cell memory formation after mild COVID-19. Whole-study context: Clusters were largely donor specific. Study-wide findings and caveats: Detection of some responders pre-infection suggested pre-existing cross-reactive memory T cells participated. CD4+ clones that contracted lay mainly in CM and EM; CD8+ ones lay in EMRA.

As for this clonotype: Antigen: not known.

5'RACE primed from the constant segment yielded TCR alpha and TCR beta cDNA libraries bearing sample barcodes and UMIs. Via MiXCR, TCRdb re-called the 5' RACE reads, giving one row per CDR3 protein. Among 410,000 or so distinct CDR3 sequences listed, less than 25% were seen once. Germline V lookup: CDR1 LGHDT, CDR2 YNNKEL (reference sequence). Trimming cost V 3 bases and J 1 base, with 10 bases left between them. This CDR3 contains 15 residues. This receptor was taken from an adult woman who had mild COVID-19 (a few samples of this study predate the infection). Cell type and time point are not known. The source material was PBMCs or a T cell subset sorted from them (not recorded which). The chain employs TRBV3-1 and TRBJ2-1; D remains ambiguous. CDR3 nucleotide sequence: TGTGCCAGCAGCCATGGGGTATTATCCTACAATGAGCAGTTCTTC. Translated: CASSHGVLSYNEQFF.